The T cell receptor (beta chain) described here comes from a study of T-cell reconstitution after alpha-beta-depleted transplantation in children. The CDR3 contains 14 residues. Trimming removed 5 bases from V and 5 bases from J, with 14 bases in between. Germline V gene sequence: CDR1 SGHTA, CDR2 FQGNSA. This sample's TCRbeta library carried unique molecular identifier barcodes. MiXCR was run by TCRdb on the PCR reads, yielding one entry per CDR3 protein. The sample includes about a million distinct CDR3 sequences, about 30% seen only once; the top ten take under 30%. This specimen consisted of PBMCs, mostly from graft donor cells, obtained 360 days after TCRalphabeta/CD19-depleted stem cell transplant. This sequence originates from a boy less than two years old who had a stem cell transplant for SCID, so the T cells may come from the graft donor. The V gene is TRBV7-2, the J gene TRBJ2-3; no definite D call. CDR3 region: CASSPRFSEDTQYF. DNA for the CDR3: TGTGCCAGCAGCCCCCGGTTCAGCGAAGATACGCAGTATTTT.